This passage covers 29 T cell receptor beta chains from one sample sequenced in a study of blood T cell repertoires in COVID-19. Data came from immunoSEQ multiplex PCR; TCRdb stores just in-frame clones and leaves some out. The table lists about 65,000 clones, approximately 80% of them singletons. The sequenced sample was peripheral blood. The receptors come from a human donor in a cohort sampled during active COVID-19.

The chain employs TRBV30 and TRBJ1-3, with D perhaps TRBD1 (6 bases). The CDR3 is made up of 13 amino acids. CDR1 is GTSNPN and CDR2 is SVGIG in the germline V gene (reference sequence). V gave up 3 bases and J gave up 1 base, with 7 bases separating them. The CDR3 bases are TGTGCCTGGAGCCAGGGGTCTGGAAACACCATATATTTT. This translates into CAWSQGSGNTIYF.

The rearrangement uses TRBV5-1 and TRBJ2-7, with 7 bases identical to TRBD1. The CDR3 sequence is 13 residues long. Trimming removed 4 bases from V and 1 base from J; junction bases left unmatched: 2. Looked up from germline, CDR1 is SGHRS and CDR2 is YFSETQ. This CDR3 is CASSTGQSYEQYF. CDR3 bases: TGCGCCAGCAGCACGGGACAGTCCTACGAGCAGTACTTC.

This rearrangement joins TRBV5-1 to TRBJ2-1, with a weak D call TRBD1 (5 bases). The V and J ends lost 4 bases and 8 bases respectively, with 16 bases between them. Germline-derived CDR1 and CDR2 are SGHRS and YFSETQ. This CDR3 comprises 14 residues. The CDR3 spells CASSPPTGRDEQFF. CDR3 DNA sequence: TGCGCCAGCAGCCCCCCTACAGGTCGGGATGAGCAGTTCTTC.

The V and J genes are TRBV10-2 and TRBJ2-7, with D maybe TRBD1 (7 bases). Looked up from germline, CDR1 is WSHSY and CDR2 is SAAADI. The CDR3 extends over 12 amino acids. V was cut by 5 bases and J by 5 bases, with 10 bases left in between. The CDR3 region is CASSQGGHEQYF. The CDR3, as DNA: TGCGCCAGCAGTCAGGGGGGCCACGAGCAGTACTTC.

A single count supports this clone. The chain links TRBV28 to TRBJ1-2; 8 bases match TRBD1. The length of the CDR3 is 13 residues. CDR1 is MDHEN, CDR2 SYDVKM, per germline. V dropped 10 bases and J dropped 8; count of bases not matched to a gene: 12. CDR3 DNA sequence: TGTGCCACCCACGGGGACAGGCCCCAAGGCTACACCTTC. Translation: CATHGDRPQGYTF.

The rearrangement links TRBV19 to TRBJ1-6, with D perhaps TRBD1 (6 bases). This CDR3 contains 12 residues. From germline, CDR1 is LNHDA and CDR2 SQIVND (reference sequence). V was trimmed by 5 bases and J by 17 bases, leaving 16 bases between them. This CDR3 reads CASSPRGGFIHF. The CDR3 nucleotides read TGTGCCAGTAGTCCAAGGGGGGGTTTCATCCACTTT.

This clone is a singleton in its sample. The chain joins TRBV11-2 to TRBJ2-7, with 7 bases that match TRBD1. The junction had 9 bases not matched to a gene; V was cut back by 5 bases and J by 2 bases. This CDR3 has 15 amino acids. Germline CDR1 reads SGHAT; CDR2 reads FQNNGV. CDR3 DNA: TGTGCCAGCAGCCAGGACAGGAGACAGGCCTACGAGCAGTACTTC. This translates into CASSQDRRQAYEQYF. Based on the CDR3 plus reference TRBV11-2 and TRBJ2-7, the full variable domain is EAGVAQSPRYKIIEKRQSVAFWCNPISGHATLYWYQQILGQGPKLLIQFQNNGVVDDSQLPKDRFSAERLKGVDSTLKIQPAKLEDSAVYLCASSQDRRQAYEQYFGPGTRLTVT.

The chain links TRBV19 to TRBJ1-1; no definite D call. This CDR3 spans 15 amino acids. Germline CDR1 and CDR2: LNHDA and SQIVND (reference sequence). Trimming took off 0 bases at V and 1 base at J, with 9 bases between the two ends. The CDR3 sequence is CASSIELSRNTEAFF. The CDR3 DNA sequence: TGTGCCAGTAGTATAGAACTGTCCCGGAACACTGAAGCTTTCTTT.

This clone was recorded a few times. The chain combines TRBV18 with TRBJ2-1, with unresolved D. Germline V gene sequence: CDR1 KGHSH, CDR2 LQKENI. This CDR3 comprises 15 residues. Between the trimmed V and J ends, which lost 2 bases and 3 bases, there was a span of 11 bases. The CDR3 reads CASSPESRFYNEQFF. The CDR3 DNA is TGTGCCAGCTCACCAGAGAGCAGGTTCTACAATGAGCAGTTCTTC.

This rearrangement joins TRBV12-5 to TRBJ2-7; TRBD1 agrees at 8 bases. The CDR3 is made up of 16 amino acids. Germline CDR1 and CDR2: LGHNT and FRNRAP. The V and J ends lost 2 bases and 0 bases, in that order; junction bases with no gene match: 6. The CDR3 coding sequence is TGTGCTAGTGGTTTGCCCCGGGACAGGAGCTCCTACGAGCAGTACTTC. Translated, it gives CASGLPRDRSSYEQYF.

The CDR3 is CSVEAARTNEQFF. The CDR3 bases are TGCAGCGTTGAAGCAGCTAGAACCAATGAGCAGTTCTTC. This rearrangement joins TRBV29-1 to TRBJ2-1, with D unresolved. V lost 1 base, J lost 6 bases, and 10 bases lay in between. CDR3 size: 13 residues. Per germline, CDR1 SQVTM and CDR2 ANQGSEA.

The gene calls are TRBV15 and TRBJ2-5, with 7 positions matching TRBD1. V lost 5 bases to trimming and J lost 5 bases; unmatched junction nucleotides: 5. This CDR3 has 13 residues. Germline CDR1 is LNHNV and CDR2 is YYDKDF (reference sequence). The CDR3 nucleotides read TGTGCCACCAGCCGGGACAGCCGGGAGACCCAGTACTTC. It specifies CATSRDSRETQYF.

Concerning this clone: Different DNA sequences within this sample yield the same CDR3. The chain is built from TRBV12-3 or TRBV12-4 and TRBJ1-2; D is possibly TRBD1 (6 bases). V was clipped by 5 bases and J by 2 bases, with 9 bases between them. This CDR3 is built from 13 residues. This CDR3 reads CASSPDRNYGYTF. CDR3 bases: TGTGCCAGCAGTCCCGACAGGAACTATGGCTACACCTTC.

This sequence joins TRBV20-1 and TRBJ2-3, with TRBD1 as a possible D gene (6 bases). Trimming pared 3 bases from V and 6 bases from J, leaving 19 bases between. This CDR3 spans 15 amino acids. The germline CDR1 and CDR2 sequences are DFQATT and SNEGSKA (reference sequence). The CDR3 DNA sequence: TGCAGTGCTAGTATGGGGGCAGGGCGTTGGGATACGCAGTATTTT. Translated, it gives CSASMGAGRWDTQYF.

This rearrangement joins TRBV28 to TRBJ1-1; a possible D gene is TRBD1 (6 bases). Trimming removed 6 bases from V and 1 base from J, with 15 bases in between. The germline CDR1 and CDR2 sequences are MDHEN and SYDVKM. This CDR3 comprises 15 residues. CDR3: CASSLGTRRNTEAFF. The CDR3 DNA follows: TGTGCCAGCAGCTTAGGGACACGGCGGAACACTGAAGCTTTCTTT.

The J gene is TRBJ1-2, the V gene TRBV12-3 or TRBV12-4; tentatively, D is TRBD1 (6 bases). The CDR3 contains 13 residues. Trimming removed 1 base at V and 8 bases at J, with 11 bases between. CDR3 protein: CASSLGRGRGYTF. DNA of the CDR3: TGTGCCAGCAGTTTAGGCAGGGGAAGGGGCTACACCTTC.

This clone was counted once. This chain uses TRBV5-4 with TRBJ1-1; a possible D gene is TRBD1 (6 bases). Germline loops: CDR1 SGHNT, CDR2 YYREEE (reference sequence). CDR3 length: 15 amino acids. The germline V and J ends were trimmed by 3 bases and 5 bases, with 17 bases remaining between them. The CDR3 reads CASSYRTGRETEAFF. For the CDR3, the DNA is TGTGCCAGCAGCTATCGAACAGGGAGGGAAACTGAAGCTTTCTTT. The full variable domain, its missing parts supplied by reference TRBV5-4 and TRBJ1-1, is ETGVTQSPTHLIKTRGQQVTLRCSSQSGHNTVSWYQQALGQGPQFIFQYYREEENGRGNFPPRFSGLQFPNYSSELNVNALELDDSALYLCASSYRTGRETEAFFGQGTRLTVV.

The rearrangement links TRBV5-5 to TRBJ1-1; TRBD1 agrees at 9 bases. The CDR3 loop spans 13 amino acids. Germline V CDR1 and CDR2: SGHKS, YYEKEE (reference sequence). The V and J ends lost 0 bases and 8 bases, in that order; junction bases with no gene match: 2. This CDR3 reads CASSLATGGEAFF. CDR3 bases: TGTGCCAGCAGCTTGGCAACAGGGGGCGAAGCTTTCTTT.

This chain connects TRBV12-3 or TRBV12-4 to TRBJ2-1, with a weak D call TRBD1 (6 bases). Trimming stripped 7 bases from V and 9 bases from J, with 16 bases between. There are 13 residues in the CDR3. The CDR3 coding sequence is TGTGCCAGCAACTCCCAGGGGACGGGTGAGCAGTTCTTC. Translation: CASNSQGTGEQFF.

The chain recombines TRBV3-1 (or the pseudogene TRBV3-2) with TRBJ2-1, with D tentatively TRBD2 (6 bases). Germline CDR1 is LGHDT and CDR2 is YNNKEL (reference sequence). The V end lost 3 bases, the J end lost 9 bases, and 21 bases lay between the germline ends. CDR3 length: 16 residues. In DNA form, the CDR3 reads TGTGCCAGCAGCCAGCACGGGCTGGGCGGAGCGGGTGAGCAGTTCTTC. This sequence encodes CASSQHGLGGAGEQFF.

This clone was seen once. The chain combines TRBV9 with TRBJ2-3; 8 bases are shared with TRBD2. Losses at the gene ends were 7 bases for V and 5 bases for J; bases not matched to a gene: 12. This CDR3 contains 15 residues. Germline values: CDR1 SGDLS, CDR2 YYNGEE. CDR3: CASGRGAGDVDTQYF. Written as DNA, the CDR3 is TGTGCCAGCGGGAGAGGAGCGGGAGATGTAGATACGCAGTATTTT. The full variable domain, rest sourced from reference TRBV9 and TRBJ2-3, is DSGVTQTPKHLITATGQRVTLRCSPRSGDLSVYWYQQSLDQGLQFLIQYYNGEERAKGNILERFSAQQFPDLHSELNLSSLELGDSALYFCASGRGAGDVDTQYFGPGTRLTVL.

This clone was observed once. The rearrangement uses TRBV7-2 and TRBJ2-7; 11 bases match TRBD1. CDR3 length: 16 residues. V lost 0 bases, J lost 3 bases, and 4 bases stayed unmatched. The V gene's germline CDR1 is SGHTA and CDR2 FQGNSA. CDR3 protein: CASSLAGTGGYYEQYF. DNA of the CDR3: TGTGCCAGCAGCTTAGCCGGGACAGGGGGTTACTACGAGCAGTACTTC.

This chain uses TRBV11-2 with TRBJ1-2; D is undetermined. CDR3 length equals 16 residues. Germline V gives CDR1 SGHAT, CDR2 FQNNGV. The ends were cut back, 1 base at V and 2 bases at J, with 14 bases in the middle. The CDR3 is CASSLVFLESNYGYTF. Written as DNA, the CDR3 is TGTGCCAGCAGCTTAGTGTTTCTGGAGTCCAACTATGGCTACACCTTC.

The CDR3 region is CASSSDGGLGTEAFF. The CDR3 DNA sequence: TGTGCCAGCAGCTCAGACGGAGGGTTGGGCACTGAAGCTTTCTTT. The chain is built from TRBV5-4 and TRBJ1-1, with D hard to call. Trimming took 3 bases from V and 4 from J, leaving 16 bases between them. Germline lookup yields CDR1 SGHNT and CDR2 YYREEE (reference sequence). CDR3 length: 15 residues.

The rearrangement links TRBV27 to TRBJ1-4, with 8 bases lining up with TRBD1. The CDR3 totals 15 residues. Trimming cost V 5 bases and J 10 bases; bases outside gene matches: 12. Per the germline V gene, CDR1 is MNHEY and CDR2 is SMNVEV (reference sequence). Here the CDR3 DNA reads TGTGCCAGCAGTGCCACCGGGACAGGTTTGCGAAAACTGTTTTTT. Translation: CASSATGTGLRKLFF.

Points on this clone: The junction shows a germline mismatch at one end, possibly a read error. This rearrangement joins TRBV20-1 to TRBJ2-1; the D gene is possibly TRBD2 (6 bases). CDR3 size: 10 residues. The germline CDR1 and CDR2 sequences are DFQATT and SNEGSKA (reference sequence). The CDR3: CSAKRDFLLF. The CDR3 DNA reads TGCAGTGCTAAGAGGGACTTCCTCCTCTTC.

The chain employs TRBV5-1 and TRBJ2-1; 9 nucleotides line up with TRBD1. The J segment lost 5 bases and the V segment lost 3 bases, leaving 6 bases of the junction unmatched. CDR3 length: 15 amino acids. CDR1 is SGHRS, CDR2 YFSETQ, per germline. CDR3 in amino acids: CASSSTGTGNNEQFF. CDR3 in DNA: TGCGCCAGCAGCTCTACCGGGACAGGGAACAATGAGCAGTTCTTC.

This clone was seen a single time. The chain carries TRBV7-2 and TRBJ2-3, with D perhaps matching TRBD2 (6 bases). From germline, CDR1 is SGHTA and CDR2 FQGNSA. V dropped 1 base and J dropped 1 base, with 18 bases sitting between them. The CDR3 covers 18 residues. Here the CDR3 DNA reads TGTGCCAGCAGCTTAGACCCCCCTAGGAGGGGTGGCACAGATACGCAGTATTTT. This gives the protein CASSLDPPRRGGTDTQYF.

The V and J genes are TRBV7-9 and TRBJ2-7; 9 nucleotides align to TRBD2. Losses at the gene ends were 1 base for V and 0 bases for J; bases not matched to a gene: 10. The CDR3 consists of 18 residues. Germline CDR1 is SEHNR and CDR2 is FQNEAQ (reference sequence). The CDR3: CASSLGTAGGPASYEQYF. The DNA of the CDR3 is TGTGCCAGCAGCTTAGGTACAGCGGGAGGCCCGGCCTCCTACGAGCAGTACTTC.